One and the same sample provided the 28 T cell receptor beta chains below, sequenced in a study of blood T cells in healthy people across ages. A second roughly 6 to 11 cycle PCR used barcoded and J-beta primers. TCRdb itself ran the 5' RACE reads through MiXCR, one entry per CDR3 protein. Altogether fewer than 2,000,000 distinct CDR3 sequences are present, about two fifths being singletons, with the ten largest covering 23%. The sample taken for sequencing was blood. All receptors come from a human donor in good health.

A few counts support this clonotype. This chain uses TRBV29-1 with TRBJ2-7, with TRBD1 as a possible D gene (5 bases). Germline V gene data show CDR1 as SQVTM and CDR2 as ANQGSEA. The germline V and J ends were trimmed by 1 base and 0 bases, with 16 bases remaining between them. The CDR3 sequence is 16 residues long. The CDR3 region has the DNA TGCAGCGTTGAAGGTGAGAACTTGACAGCCTCCTACGAGCAGTACTTC. Translation gives CSVEGENLTASYEQYF.

This clonotype was counted between two and nine times. The chain recombines TRBV4-2 with TRBJ1-4, with TRBD1 matching over 8 bases. This CDR3 spans 14 amino acids. CDR1 LGHNA and CDR2 YNFKEQ come from the germline V gene. V shed 4 bases, J shed 8 bases, and the junction held 6 bases outside the gene matches. CDR3 sequence: CASSPLGQGEKLFF. CDR3 DNA: TGTGCCAGCAGCCCACTCGGACAGGGCGAAAAACTGTTTTTT.

The chain has TRBV20-1 and TRBJ2-1; D is ambiguous. The CDR3 contains 15 residues. Germline V lookup: CDR1 DFQATT, CDR2 SNEGSKA (reference sequence). Trimming shortened V by 6 bases and J by 2 bases, and 17 bases separated the two germline ends. CDR3 in DNA: TGCAGTGCAGACCGACCTGAAGCCCCCTACAATGAGCAGTTCTTC. It yields the protein CSADRPEAPYNEQFF.

This clonotype was picked up many times. The rearrangement links TRBV20-1 to TRBJ1-5, with a weak D call TRBD1 (6 bases). Trimming removed 6 bases at V and 0 bases at J, with 15 bases between. The CDR3 consists of 15 residues. Germline-derived CDR1 and CDR2 are DFQATT and SNEGSKA (reference sequence). CDR3: CSATDSPYSNQPQHF. CDR3 DNA sequence: TGCAGTGCCACGGACAGCCCTTATAGCAATCAGCCCCAGCATTTT.

This clonotype showed up just once. The V and J genes are TRBV28 and TRBJ1-1; D possibly corresponds to TRBD1 (6 bases). Looked up from germline, CDR1 is MDHEN and CDR2 is SYDVKM. Trimming cost V 5 bases and J 1 base, with 23 bases left between them. The CDR3 totals 18 residues. This chain's CDR3 is CASSNVIKGGKGNTEAFF. The CDR3 region has the DNA TGTGCCAGCAGTAATGTAATAAAGGGGGGGAAAGGGAACACTGAAGCTTTCTTT.

V and J are TRBV5-4 and TRBJ1-4, with TRBD1 identical over 8 bases. This CDR3 has 15 residues. Per germline, CDR1 SGHNT and CDR2 YYREEE (reference sequence). V lost 0 bases, J lost 5 bases, and 3 bases stayed unmatched. The CDR3, as DNA: TGTGCCAGCAGCTTGGACAGGGGGAAGAATGAAAAACTGTTTTTT. Translation gives CASSLDRGKNEKLFF.

The V call is TRBV3-1, the J call TRBJ1-2, with 7 bases lining up with TRBD1. The germline V gene encodes CDR1 LGHDT and CDR2 YNNKEL (reference sequence). This CDR3 is built from 15 residues. Losses at the gene ends were 1 base for V and 5 bases for J; bases not matched to a gene: 7. The chain's CDR3 is CASSQGGGQMYGYTF. The DNA for the CDR3 is TGTGCCAGCAGCCAAGGGGGGGGACAGATGTATGGCTACACCTTC.

This clonotype was picked up a small number of times. The rearrangement uses TRBV29-1 and TRBJ2-5; no clear D gene. Per germline, CDR1 SQVTM and CDR2 ANQGSEA. V dropped 2 bases and J dropped 3 bases, with 7 bases sitting between them. The CDR3 runs to 12 residues. The CDR3 reads CSVELGEETQYF. CDR3 DNA sequence: TGCAGCGTTGAACTTGGTGAAGAGACCCAGTACTTC.

Of note for this clonotype: The junction shows a germline mismatch at one end, possibly a read error. The chain has TRBV7-2 and TRBJ1-4; D is unresolved. CDR1 SGHTA and CDR2 FQGNSA come from the germline V gene. The CDR3 is made up of 15 amino acids. Here the CDR3 reads CASSVAGSSNEKLFF. In nucleotides, the CDR3 is TGTGCCAGCAGCGTAGCCGGGTCTTCCAATGAAAAACTGTTTTTT. Variable domain in full (rest from reference TRBV7-2 and TRBJ1-4): GAGVSQSPSNKVTEKGKDVELRCDPISGHTALYWYRQSLGQGLEFLIYFQGNSAPDKSGLPSDRFSAERTGGSVSTLTIQRTQQEDSAVYLCASSVAGSSNEKLFFGSGTQLSVL.

The chain has TRBV5-1 and TRBJ1-2, with 8 bases that match TRBD1. The germline V gene encodes CDR1 SGHRS and CDR2 YFSETQ. V lost 0 bases and J lost 3; bases outside the gene matches: 10. This CDR3 spans 17 amino acids. Here the CDR3 DNA reads TGCGCCAGCAGCTTGGTGGCAGGGGGCGACTGGGACTATGGCTACACCTTC. Its protein product is CASSLVAGGDWDYGYTF.

The sample holds many counts of this clonotype. The rearrangement uses TRBV24-1 and TRBJ2-1; the match to TRBD2 covers 7 bases. CDR1 and CDR2 (germline): KGHDR, SFDVKD. This CDR3 comprises 14 residues. The junction had 0 bases not matched to a gene; V was cut back by 3 bases and J by 2 bases. The CDR3 nucleotides read TGTGCCACCAGTGATAGCGGGGCCTACAATGAGCAGTTCTTC. Its translation: CATSDSGAYNEQFF.

The chain uses TRBV5-1 and TRBJ1-2; 7 nucleotides match TRBD1. In germline, CDR1 is SGHRS, CDR2 YFSETQ. The CDR3 consists of 14 residues. V gave up 4 bases and J gave up 1 base; unmatched junction bases: 4. CDR3 region: CASSEGQYNYGYTF. The CDR3 coding sequence is TGCGCCAGCAGCGAGGGACAGTATAACTATGGCTACACCTTC. The variable domain in full, with the rest retrieved from reference TRBV5-1 and TRBJ1-2, is KAGVTQTPRYLIKTRGQQVTLSCSPISGHRSVSWYQQTPGQGLQFLFEYFSETQRNKGNFPGRFSGRQFSNSRSEMNVSTLELGDSALYLCASSEGQYNYGYTFGSGTRLTVV.

Regarding this clonotype: The junction differs from germline at one of its ends, possibly a read error. V gene TRBV6-5 combines with J gene TRBJ1-1; D is unresolved. The germline CDR1 and CDR2 sequences are MNHEY and SVGAGI. This CDR3 is 16 amino acids long. The CDR3 sequence: CASSYMVGRVNTEAFF. The DNA of the CDR3 is TGTGCCAGCAGTTACATGGTGGGGAGGGTGAATACTGAAGCTTTCTTT.

The J gene is TRBJ1-1, the V gene TRBV20-1; 7 positions agree with TRBD1. Germline V gene lookup returns CDR1 DFQATT and CDR2 SNEGSKA (reference sequence). Germline trimming cut 3 bases from V and 4 bases from J; bases unmatched to any gene: 17. The CDR3 contains 17 residues. CDR3 sequence: CSASSPGQAFPGTEAFF. The CDR3 coding sequence is TGCAGTGCTAGCTCCCCCGGACAGGCCTTCCCTGGCACTGAAGCTTTCTTT.

In its sample, this clonotype was seen a few times. The chain recombines TRBV27 with TRBJ2-7; tentatively, D is TRBD1 or TRBD2 (5 bases each). Trimming stripped 8 bases from V and 2 bases from J, with 16 bases between. Germline assignment: CDR1 MNHEY and CDR2 SMNVEV (reference sequence). The length of the CDR3 is 14 residues. Written as DNA, the CDR3 is TGTGCCAGCGGTACGCCCGGGGCCACCTACGAGCAGTACTTC. Translated, it gives CASGTPGATYEQYF.

About this clonotype: A much larger clone differs by one base, so this may be a read error. The chain recombines TRBV12-3 or TRBV12-4 with TRBJ1-2; D uncertain. The CDR3 runs to 13 residues. The CDR3 nucleotides read TGTGCCAGCAGTTACCGCTCTAACTATGACTACACCTTC. Translating it yields CASSYRSNYDYTF.

The V call is TRBV20-1, the J call TRBJ2-1, with TRBD1 as a possible D gene (5 bases). CDR1 and CDR2 from the germline V gene are DFQATT and SNEGSKA (reference sequence). The CDR3 loop spans 11 amino acids. V dropped 4 bases and J dropped 10 bases, with 11 bases sitting between them. The CDR3 reads CSATQTEEQFF. For the CDR3, the DNA is TGCAGTGCTACCCAGACAGAAGAGCAGTTCTTC.

The rearrangement links TRBV4-1 to TRBJ2-1; TRBD2 agrees at 11 bases. The trim removed 1 base at V and 10 bases at J, leaving 3 bases unmatched. There are 14 residues in the CDR3. CDR1 is MGHRA, CDR2 YSYEKL, per germline. The CDR3 loop reads CASSQALAGGEQFF. CDR3 bases: TGCGCCAGCAGCCAAGCGCTAGCGGGGGGCGAGCAGTTCTTC.

V usage is TRBV20-1 and J usage is TRBJ2-1; 11 nucleotides align to TRBD2. The CDR3 loop spans 17 amino acids. The J segment lost 5 bases and the V segment lost 4 bases, leaving 13 bases of the junction unmatched. Germline V gives CDR1 DFQATT, CDR2 SNEGSKA (reference sequence). DNA for the CDR3: TGCAGTGCTAATAGAGTAGCGGGGGGGCCTAGTCACAATGAGCAGTTCTTC. This translates into CSANRVAGGPSHNEQFF.

This clonotype was found a few times. This rearrangement joins TRBV12-5 to TRBJ2-7, with D uncertain. The CDR3 covers 15 residues. Germline V CDR1 and CDR2: LGHNT, FRNRAP. V lost 1 base to trimming and J lost 0 bases, with 10 bases between them. The CDR3 here is CASGLGSLGSYEQYF. The CDR3 DNA reads as TGTGCTAGTGGTTTGGGGTCCCTGGGCTCCTACGAGCAGTACTTC.

This clonotype came up a few times. This sequence joins TRBV6-5 and TRBJ2-1; D is undetermined. CDR3 length: 15 amino acids. Germline V gene sequence: CDR1 MNHEY, CDR2 SVGAGI. V lost 2 bases, J lost 0 bases, and 8 bases lay in between. In DNA form, the CDR3 reads TGTGCCAGCAGTTACAGTTATGGCTCCTACAATGAGCAGTTCTTC. It translates to CASSYSYGSYNEQFF.

J is TRBJ2-3 and V is TRBV10-3; TRBD2 aligns across 10 bases. Trimming removed 5 bases from V and 2 bases from J; junction bases left unmatched: 7. The CDR3 has 16 amino acids. The germline CDR1 and CDR2 sequences are ENHRY and SYGVKD. CDR3 amino acids: CAISRASGGPTDTQYF. The CDR3 DNA is TGTGCCATCAGTCGGGCTAGCGGGGGCCCCACAGATACGCAGTATTTT.

A few counts support this clonotype. The V and J genes are TRBV7-2 and TRBJ2-1, with a tentative D call TRBD2 (6 bases). Trimming shortened V by 2 bases and J by 6 bases, and 14 bases separated the two germline ends. Germline loops: CDR1 SGHTA, CDR2 FQGNSA. The CDR3 is made up of 15 amino acids. This chain's CDR3 is CASSLYGGLGNEQFF. CDR3 nucleotides: TGTGCCAGCAGCTTATACGGGGGACTTGGCAATGAGCAGTTCTTC.

This clonotype occurred a few times. The chain employs TRBV6-6 and TRBJ2-3; 9 positions match TRBD2. Germline-derived CDR1 and CDR2 are MNHNY and SVGAGI (reference sequence). The ends lost 7 bases at V and 5 bases at J; junction bases unmatched: 16. The CDR3 sequence is 17 residues long. The CDR3 here is CASIQGVAGAPGDTQYF. CDR3 coding DNA: TGTGCCAGCATCCAGGGGGTAGCGGGGGCCCCCGGAGATACGCAGTATTTT.

The chain uses TRBV29-1 and TRBJ2-7; the D gene is possibly TRBD1 (5 bases). Germline lookup yields CDR1 SQVTM and CDR2 ANQGSEA. The CDR3 has 11 residues. The CDR3 reads CGAQGILEQYF. CDR3 sequence (DNA): TGCGGCGCCCAGGGCATTCTGGAGCAGTACTTC.

There are a few counts of this clonotype. This may come from a read error, since a much larger clone is one base off. This sequence joins TRBV29-1 and TRBJ1-2, with TRBD1 matching 7 bases. The CDR3 has 13 residues. The germline gives CDR1 SQVTM, CDR2 ANQGSEA. CDR3 amino acids: CSVGIDRDYDYTF. In DNA form, the CDR3 reads TGCAGCGTTGGAATAGACAGGGACTATGACTACACCTTC.

The chain combines TRBV12-5 with TRBJ2-7, with 7 positions matching TRBD1. The CDR3 spans 15 residues. Trimming took 1 base from V and 2 from J; bases not matched to a gene: 5. CDR1 and CDR2 (germline): LGHNT, FRNRAP. The CDR3: CASGLAPTGPYEQYF. DNA for the CDR3: TGTGCTAGTGGTTTGGCACCGACAGGGCCCTACGAGCAGTACTTC.

The V call is TRBV6-2 or TRBV6-3, the J call TRBJ1-2; no clear D. This CDR3 region has 14 residues. V lost 2 bases to trimming and J lost 4 bases, with 11 bases between them. Germline V gives CDR1 MNHEY, CDR2 SVGEGT. This CDR3 is CASSYEARTYGYTF. The CDR3 DNA sequence: TGTGCCAGCAGTTACGAGGCCAGAACCTATGGCTACACCTTC.